Below, 30 T cell receptor beta chains from the same sample are listed, as sequenced in a study of cytomegalovirus exposure and HLA in healthy donors listed by TCRdb under 2017. The method behind the library was the immunoSEQ multiplex PCR assay. For the multiplex PCR, a mixture combining 60 forward primers for TCR Vbeta segments and 13 reverse primers for TCR Jbeta segments was used. Here the immuneACCESS table is served through TCRdb, limited to in-frame sequences with V and J called. Missing clones are a known gap in these copies; in checked studies unresolved V genes cover under half, and the rest lacks a known reason. Here the sample has roughly 49,000 clones; about 81% occur a single time. The ten largest account for about 2.5% of the sample. Sequencing was performed on PBMCs. These receptors came from a boy between 10 and 17 years old in good health and CMV-seropositive.

This chain joins TRBV4-1 and TRBJ1-2; a possible D gene is TRBD1 (5 bases). The V end was cut by 0 bases, the J end by 7 bases, with 15 bases between. The CDR3 covers 15 residues. Germline-derived CDR1 and CDR2 are MGHRA and YSYEKL. The CDR3 protein is CASSQESPPGAGYTF. The CDR3 DNA follows: TGCGCCAGCAGCCAAGAGAGCCCCCCTGGGGCTGGCTACACCTTC.

The chain combines TRBV11-2 with TRBJ2-7; TRBD1 aligns across 8 bases. In germline, CDR1 is SGHAT, CDR2 FQNNGV. CDR3 size: 15 residues. J lost 2 bases, V lost 6 bases, and 9 bases had no gene match. CDR3 in DNA: TGTGCCAGCAGGCACCCGGGACAGGTGCCCTACGAGCAGTACTTC. Amino acid sequence: CASRHPGQVPYEQYF.

The chain recombines TRBV6-6 with TRBJ2-4; 7 positions agree with TRBD1. CDR3 length: 14 amino acids. The germline CDR1 and CDR2 sequences are MNHNY and SVGAGI (reference sequence). Trimming took 5 bases from V and 5 from J; bases not matched to a gene: 6. CDR3 sequence: CASSEGQKENIQYF. The CDR3 DNA follows: TGTGCCAGCAGTGAGGGACAGAAGGAAAACATTCAGTACTTC.

The chain employs TRBV2 and TRBJ1-2; 7 nucleotides align to TRBD1. The CDR3 runs to 12 residues. J gave up 2 bases and V 9 bases, and 3 bases lay outside the gene matches. Germline loops: CDR1 SNHLY, CDR2 FYNNEI. The DNA of the CDR3 is TGTGCCAGTAAACAGGGGAACTATGGCTACACCTTC. This sequence encodes CASKQGNYGYTF.

This chain joins TRBV6-5 and TRBJ1-1; the match to TRBD1 covers 9 bases. The CDR3 is 16 residues long. Germline assignment: CDR1 MNHEY and CDR2 SVGAGI. J was trimmed by 5 bases and V by 2 bases; bases with no gene match: 9. The CDR3 loop reads CASSYTPTGGKTEAFF. CDR3 nucleotides: TGTGCCAGCAGTTACACCCCGACAGGGGGGAAGACTGAAGCTTTCTTT.

On this clone itself: Germline and junction disagree at one end, which may indicate a read error. The rearrangement joins TRBV14 to TRBJ1-6, with D maybe TRBD1 (5 bases). Looked up from germline, CDR1 is SGHDN and CDR2 is FVKESK. The CDR3 covers 15 residues. The CDR3 loop reads CASTQGGARNSPLHF. The CDR3 nucleotides are TGTGCCAGCACCCAAGGCGGGGCGAGGAATTCACCCCTCCACTTT.

In DNA, the CDR3 is TGTGCCAGCAGTAGCCAAGCGGGGGTCACAGATACGCAGTATTTT. It specifies CASSSQAGVTDTQYF. This chain connects TRBV6-1 to TRBJ2-3; 8 nucleotides align to TRBD2. There are 15 residues in the CDR3. Per germline, CDR1 MNHNS and CDR2 SASEGT. V was clipped by 5 bases and J by 2 bases; unmatched bases: 6.

This chain connects TRBV7-3 to TRBJ2-5, with D tentatively TRBD2 (6 bases). Germline loops: CDR1 SGHTA, CDR2 FQGTGA. CDR3 size: 15 residues. The V gene lost 5 bases and the J gene lost 4 bases, with 17 bases spanning the gap. The CDR3 reads CASSRHPGSPETQYF. Here the CDR3 DNA reads TGTGCCAGCAGCCGTCACCCCGGGAGCCCAGAGACCCAGTACTTC. Supplemented by reference TRBV7-3 and TRBJ2-5, the full variable domain reads GAGVSQTPSNKVTEKGKYVELRCDPISGHTALYWYRQSLGQGPEFLIYFQGTGAADDSGLPNDRFFAVRPEGSVSTLKIQRTERGDSAVYLCASSRHPGSPETQYFGPGTRLLVL.

The chain combines TRBV7-9 with TRBJ2-7, with D perhaps TRBD2 (6 bases). V was trimmed by 1 base and J by 5 bases, leaving 18 bases between them. This CDR3 has 16 residues. Germline V CDR1 and CDR2: SEHNR, FQNEAQ (reference sequence). CDR3 nucleotides: TGTGCCAGCAGCTTAGTAGGAAAGAGGGAGGTCCACGAGCAGTACTTC. This gives the protein CASSLVGKREVHEQYF.

J is TRBJ1-4 and V is TRBV5-5, with TRBD1 matching 7 bases. The J segment lost 6 bases and the V segment lost 5 bases, leaving 13 bases of the junction unmatched. This CDR3 comprises 16 residues. Germline V gene lookup returns CDR1 SGHKS and CDR2 YYEKEE (reference sequence). CDR3 DNA: TGTGCCAGCAGGGTTGGAGGGGGCGCAGGCTATGAAAAACTGTTTTTT. Encoded protein: CASRVGGGAGYEKLFF.

The genes are TRBV4-1 and TRBJ1-6; 7 nucleotides line up with TRBD1. The CDR3 is 17 amino acids. In germline, CDR1 is MGHRA, CDR2 YSYEKL. V gave up 10 bases and J gave up 0 bases; unmatched junction bases: 12. The CDR3 DNA reads as TGCGCCAACCGGAGCTGGACAGGCTGCTCCTATAATTCACCCCTCCACTTT. Its protein product is CANRSWTGCSYNSPLHF.

The chain employs TRBV6-5 and TRBJ2-3, with unresolved D. V was shortened by 2 bases and J by 4 bases, with 7 bases between the two germline ends. The CDR3 runs 13 residues. The germline CDR1 and CDR2 sequences are MNHEY and SVGAGI. The CDR3, as DNA: TGTGCCAGCAGTTACAGCTCTTCAGATACGCAGTATTTT. Its translation is CASSYSSSDTQYF.

The chain links TRBV27 to TRBJ1-5; TRBD1 matches at 8 bases. The CDR3 has 17 residues. The germline gives CDR1 MNHEY, CDR2 SMNVEV (reference sequence). V lost 4 bases to trimming and J lost 0 bases; unmatched junction nucleotides: 8. The chain's CDR3 is CASSSLTGGYSNQPQHF. DNA of the CDR3: TGTGCCAGCAGTTCACTTACAGGGGGGTATAGCAATCAGCCCCAGCATTTT.

V is TRBV27 and J is TRBJ2-4; the D gene is possibly TRBD1 (5 bases). Deletions cut 6 bases from V and 0 bases from J, with 15 bases between. The length of the CDR3 is 16 residues. Per germline, CDR1 MNHEY and CDR2 SMNVEV (reference sequence). This chain's CDR3 is CASSLGANLAKNIQYF. CDR3 coding DNA: TGTGCCAGCAGCTTAGGGGCGAACTTAGCCAAAAACATTCAGTACTTC.

As DNA, the CDR3 is TGCAGCGCTTCGGGGGGCATACCCGCAGCCAAAAACATTCAGTACTTC. Residues: CSASGGIPAAKNIQYF. V usage is TRBV29-1 and J usage is TRBJ2-4, with TRBD2 as a possible D gene (7 bases). Germline V gene data show CDR1 as SQVTM and CDR2 as ANQGSEA. The V and J ends lost 7 bases and 0 bases respectively, with 19 bases between them. The CDR3 is made up of 16 amino acids.

This clone was seen only once. The rearrangement uses TRBV25-1 and TRBJ2-7, with D possibly TRBD1 on 6 matching bases. Germline V CDR1 and CDR2: MGHDK, SYGVNS. V lost 4 bases to trimming and J lost 6 bases, with 19 bases between them. This CDR3 region has 15 residues. CDR3: CASSVGLGHKREQYF. For the CDR3, the DNA is TGTGCCAGCAGTGTCGGATTGGGACATAAGCGCGAGCAGTACTTC.

This clone was found once. The chain has TRBV4-1 and TRBJ1-5, with TRBD1 matching over 8 bases. The CDR3 sequence is 15 residues long. Germline CDR1 reads MGHRA; CDR2 reads YSYEKL. The ends lost 3 bases at V and 4 bases at J; junction bases unmatched: 5. CDR3: CASSQTGDLNQPQHF. The DNA for the CDR3 is TGCGCCAGCAGCCAGACAGGGGACCTTAATCAGCCCCAGCATTTT.

The genes are TRBV6-1 and TRBJ1-1; D unresolved. Between the trimmed V and J ends, which lost 7 bases and 1 base, there was a span of 10 bases. CDR3 length equals 13 residues. Germline CDR1 and CDR2: MNHNS and SASEGT. CDR3 in DNA: TGTGCCAGCATTCTAACCCCGAACACTGAAGCTTTCTTT. Amino acids: CASILTPNTEAFF.

This clone was found a few times. This rearrangement joins TRBV6-5 to TRBJ2-7, with TRBD1 matching over 7 bases. Unmatched junction bases numbered 7, after V lost 6 bases and J lost 2 bases. Germline loops: CDR1 MNHEY, CDR2 SVGAGI. The CDR3 is made up of 14 amino acids. CDR3 residues: CASRGTDNTYEQYF. DNA of the CDR3: TGTGCCAGCAGGGGGACAGACAATACCTACGAGCAGTACTTC.

This clone has a handful of counts. The rearrangement joins TRBV6-1 to TRBJ2-7; D is possibly TRBD1 (5 bases). There are 12 residues in the CDR3. Per the germline V gene, CDR1 is MNHNS and CDR2 is SASEGT. Trimming removed 8 bases from V and 2 bases from J, with 10 bases in between. The CDR3 DNA reads as TGTGCCAGCGACAGAAGTACCTACGAGCAGTACTTC. Translating it yields CASDRSTYEQYF.

The V gene is TRBV27, the J gene TRBJ2-4; the D gene is possibly TRBD2 (5 bases). The germline V gene encodes CDR1 MNHEY and CDR2 SMNVEV (reference sequence). V gave up 10 bases and J gave up 10 bases, with 11 bases separating them. CDR3 length: 10 residues. The CDR3 coding sequence is TGTGCCATCGGTACGGGGATTCAGTACTTC. It encodes CAIGTGIQYF.

The chain uses TRBV4-1 and TRBJ1-5; D is ambiguous. Germline CDR1 reads MGHRA; CDR2 reads YSYEKL. V lost 1 base to trimming and J lost 4 bases, with 5 bases between them. This CDR3 has 13 residues. The CDR3 region has the DNA TGCGCCAGCAGCCAAGTTAGTAATCAGCCCCAGCATTTT. This encodes CASSQVSNQPQHF.

This CDR3 is CASSSSRNTNTGELFF. The CDR3 region has the DNA TGTGCCAGCAGCTCCTCGAGGAACACGAACACCGGGGAGCTGTTTTTT. The rearrangement links TRBV7-8 to TRBJ2-2; D call uncertain. CDR1 is SGHVS, CDR2 FQNEAQ, per germline. Trimming removed 4 bases at V and 0 bases at J, with 12 bases between. The CDR3 is 16 residues long.

CDR3 loop: CASSLADYEQYF. The CDR3 DNA reads TGTGCCAGCAGCTTGGCGGACTACGAGCAGTACTTC. The chain is built from TRBV11-2 and TRBJ2-7; no clear D. Germline V gives CDR1 SGHAT, CDR2 FQNNGV. Trimming pared 3 bases from V and 3 bases from J, leaving 6 bases between. CDR3 length: 12 amino acids.

The chain is built from TRBV5-5 and TRBJ2-1, with D possibly TRBD2 on 5 matching bases. Germline V CDR1 and CDR2: SGHKS, YYEKEE (reference sequence). V was pared by 0 bases and J by 0 bases, with 22 bases between. This CDR3 spans 20 amino acids. This chain's CDR3 is CASSLGSVLNGISSYNEQFF. The CDR3 DNA is TGTGCCAGCAGCTTGGGTAGCGTTTTAAACGGCATAAGCTCCTACAATGAGCAGTTCTTC.

The table lists this clone with a few counts. V and J are TRBV5-4 and TRBJ1-1; D is unresolved. Germline V gene sequence: CDR1 SGHNT, CDR2 YYREEE (reference sequence). The CDR3 has 14 residues. V shed 4 bases and J shed 5 bases, with 15 bases lying between them. CDR3 amino acids: CASSPPSPQTEAFF. CDR3 DNA: TGTGCCAGCAGCCCCCCGTCCCCTCAGACTGAAGCTTTCTTT.

The V call is TRBV19, the J call TRBJ2-1; 7 nucleotides match TRBD2. The CDR3 has 15 amino acids. V shed 6 bases and J 0 bases; nucleotides not matched to a gene: 5. Germline V gene sequence: CDR1 LNHDA, CDR2 SQIVND (reference sequence). CDR3 residues: CASRPGTISYNEQFF. CDR3 DNA sequence: TGTGCCAGTAGACCCGGGACTATCTCCTACAATGAGCAGTTCTTC. Full variable domain (remainder filled in from reference TRBV19 and TRBJ2-1): DGGITQSPKYLFRKEGQNVTLSCEQNLNHDAMYWYRQDPGQGLRLIYYSQIVNDFQKGDIAEGYSVSREKKESFPLTVTSAQKNPTAFYLCASRPGTISYNEQFFGPGTRLTVL.

The chain is built from TRBV25-1 and TRBJ1-2; D is possibly TRBD1 (5 bases). The CDR3 loop spans 13 amino acids. Trimming shortened V by 2 bases and J by 4 bases, and 8 bases separated the two germline ends. The germline V gene has CDR1 MGHDK and CDR2 SYGVNS. CDR3 in amino acids: CASSEPGPYGYTF. The DNA for the CDR3 is TGTGCCAGCAGTGAACCAGGGCCCTATGGCTACACCTTC.

The chain employs TRBV19 and TRBJ1-5; D uncertain. Trimming pared 4 bases from V and 7 bases from J, leaving 14 bases between. CDR1 and CDR2 (germline): LNHDA, SQIVND (reference sequence). CDR3 length: 14 residues. The CDR3 is CASSTKRVEQPQHF. The DNA of the CDR3 is TGTGCCAGTAGTACGAAACGAGTAGAACAGCCCCAGCATTTT.

This chain uses TRBV14 with TRBJ2-7; 10 bases line up with TRBD2. Unmatched junction bases numbered 13, after V lost 2 bases and J lost 3 bases. The germline V gene has CDR1 SGHDN and CDR2 FVKESK. This CDR3 has 18 amino acids. This CDR3 reads CASSQTVQLLAGNYEQYF. CDR3 coding DNA: TGTGCCAGCAGCCAAACGGTACAACTACTAGCGGGGAACTACGAGCAGTACTTC.